The entry below gives a single T cell receptor (beta chain) sequence along with its context. The data are from a study of blood T cells in healthy people across ages. V lost 3 bases, J lost 8 bases, and 11 bases stayed unmatched. The CDR3 covers 15 residues. Germline V gives CDR1 PRHDT, CDR2 FYEKMQ (reference sequence). PCR was performed a second time for about 7 to 12 cycles using a sample-barcoded 5' primer and a J-beta primer mix. TCRdb re-called the 5' RACE reads through MiXCR, storing one row per CDR3 protein. The sample contains approximately 670,000 distinct CDR3 sequences, around 41% of which appear only once.

The sample consisted of blood. This chain joins TRBV13 and TRBJ1-2; 8 bases agree with TRBD1. The TCR was taken from a man older than 75 in good health. Here the CDR3 reads CASSFTGGSLRGYTF. CDR3 bases: TGTGCCAGCAGCTTCACAGGGGGATCCTTGCGGGGCTACACCTTC.